The T cell receptor beta chain described here comes from a study of Ad26.COV2.S vaccination and SARS-CoV-2 variants (dated by TCRdb to the early 2020s). In the study overall: The specificity and breadth of SARS-CoV-2-reactive T cell receptors after Ad26.COV2.S vaccination were assessed by TCRbeta repertoire sequencing. A total of around 32 samples were included in the TCR-sequenced set, comprising around 20 Ad26.COV2.S vaccine recipients, 5 placebo recipients and 8 SARS-CoV-2 convalescent individuals. Overall results and qualifications from the work: According to the authors, total T cell responses may have been underestimated by the TCR breadth and depth analyses. Compared with placebo recipients, Ad26.COV2.S recipients showed higher spike-specific TCR breadth (P = 0.0014). Non-spike TCR breadth was comparable between vaccine and placebo recipients, consistent with the vaccine containing only spike. After vaccination, substantial breadth of spike-specific CD8+ and CD4+ T cell responses was reported.

The immunoSEQ Assay was the method used to sequence TCRbeta CDR3 regions. After extraction, genomic DNA underwent amplification by bias-controlled multiplex PCR, followed by high-throughput sequencing. Concerning the study's data processing: To quantify the absolute abundance of every unique TCRbeta CDR3 region, sequences were collapsed and filtered. Usable DNA was measured by amplifying reference genes present in all nucleated cells, and TCRbeta template counts were normalized to that usable DNA to estimate T cell fraction. Repertoire TCRs were annotated as SARS-CoV-2-specific when V gene, CDR3 amino acid sequence and J gene were exactly matched to a known reactive TCR set. The reference SARS-CoV-2 TCR set was obtained from MIRA and was filtered for enrichment in COVID-19-positive ImmuneCODE repertoires, whereby public or cross-reactive TCRs were removed. Based on the MIRA antigens, annotated TCRs were further analysed at the level of specific ORF or position within ORF. Depth was the summed frequency of annotated unique rearrangements, while breadth was defined as annotated unique rearrangements over total unique productive rearrangements. Group comparisons of TCR breadth used two-sided Wilcoxon rank-sum tests. Sourced from immuneACCESS, this table was stored by TCRdb with only in-frame sequences that have V and J called. A share of the clones is absent; for the studies checked, an unresolved V gene accounts for under half, and the remainder has no known explanation. V and J calls and clone size are as listed in that table; D and trimming were resolved from the DNA. The sample contains 85,000 to 95,000 clones, roughly 84% of them found a single time. The ten largest clones take up more than 15% of the sample.

With regard to this clone: What antigen it recognizes has not been identified. It has no much larger one-base neighbor in the sample; base qualities were not kept.

The time point label on this specimen signifies: individuals recovered from natural SARS-CoV-2 infection. The sequence was obtained from a human donor who had recovered from COVID-19. Sequenced here: peripheral blood, sampled after recovery from COVID-19.

The CDR3 region has the sequence CASSRTGGRNYGYTF. The DNA is as follows: TGTGCCAGCAGTCGAACAGGGGGTAGGAACTATGGCTACACCTTC. The chain is encoded by TRBV28 joined to TRBJ1-2; 8 central bases correspond to TRBD1. The CDR3, from cysteine to phenylalanine, totals 15 residues. Only the CDR3 DNA is retained, 45 bases long and in frame from the first base. The CDR1 and CDR2 encoded by the germline V gene are MDHEN and SYDVKM. V trim: 5 bases; J trim: 2 bases; unmatched bases: 7.